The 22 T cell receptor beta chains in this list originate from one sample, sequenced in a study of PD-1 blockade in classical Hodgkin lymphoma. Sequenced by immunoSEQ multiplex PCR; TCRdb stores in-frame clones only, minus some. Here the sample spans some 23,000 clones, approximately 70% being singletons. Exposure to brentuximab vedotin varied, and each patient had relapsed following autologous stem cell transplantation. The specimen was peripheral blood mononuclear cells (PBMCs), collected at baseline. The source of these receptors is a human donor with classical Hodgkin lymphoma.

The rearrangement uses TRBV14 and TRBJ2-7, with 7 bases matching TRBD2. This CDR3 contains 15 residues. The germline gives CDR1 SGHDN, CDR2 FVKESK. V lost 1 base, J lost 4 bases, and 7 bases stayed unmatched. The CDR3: CASSQGLGGSYEQYF. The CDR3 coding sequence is TGTGCCAGCAGCCAAGGTCTGGGGGGGTCTTACGAGCAGTACTTC.

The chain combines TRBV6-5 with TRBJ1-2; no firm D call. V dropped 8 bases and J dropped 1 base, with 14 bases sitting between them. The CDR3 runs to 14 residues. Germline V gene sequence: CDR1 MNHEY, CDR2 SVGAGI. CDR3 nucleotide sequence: TGTGCCAGCCTCCCCACGGGGAATAACTATGGCTACACCTTC. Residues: CASLPTGNNYGYTF.

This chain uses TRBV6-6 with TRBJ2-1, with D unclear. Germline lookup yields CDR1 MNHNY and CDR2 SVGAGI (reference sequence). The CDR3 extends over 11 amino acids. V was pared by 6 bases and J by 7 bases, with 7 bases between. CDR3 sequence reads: CASSPGNEQFF. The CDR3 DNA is TGTGCCAGCAGCCCCGGGAATGAGCAGTTCTTC.

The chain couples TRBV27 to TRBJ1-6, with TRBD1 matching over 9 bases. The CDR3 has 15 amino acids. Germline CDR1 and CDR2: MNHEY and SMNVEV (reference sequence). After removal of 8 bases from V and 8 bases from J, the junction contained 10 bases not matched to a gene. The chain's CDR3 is CASRPGQGLYSPLHF. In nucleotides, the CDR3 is TGTGCCAGCCGCCCGGGACAGGGCCTGTATTCACCCCTCCACTTT.

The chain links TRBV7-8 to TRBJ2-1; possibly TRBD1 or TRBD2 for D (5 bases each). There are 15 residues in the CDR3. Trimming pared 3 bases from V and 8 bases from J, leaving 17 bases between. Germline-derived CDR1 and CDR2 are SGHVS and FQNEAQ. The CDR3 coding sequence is TGTGCCAGCAGCTTCACGAGGGACCTTGGGGATGAGCAGTTCTTC. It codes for CASSFTRDLGDEQFF.

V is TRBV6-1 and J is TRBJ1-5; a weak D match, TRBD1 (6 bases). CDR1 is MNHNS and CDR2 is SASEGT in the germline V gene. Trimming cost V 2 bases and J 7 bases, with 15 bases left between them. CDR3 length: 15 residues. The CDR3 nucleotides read TGTGCCAGCAGTGAATTGAGGGGGGCTGGGCAGCCCCAGCATTTT. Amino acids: CASSELRGAGQPQHF.

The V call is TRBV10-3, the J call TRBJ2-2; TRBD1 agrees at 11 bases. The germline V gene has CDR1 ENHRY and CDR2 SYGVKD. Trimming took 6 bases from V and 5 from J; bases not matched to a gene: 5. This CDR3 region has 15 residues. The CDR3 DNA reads TGTGCCATCAGCGGGGGACAGGGGGGGACCGGGGAGCTGTTTTTT. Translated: CAISGGQGGTGELFF.

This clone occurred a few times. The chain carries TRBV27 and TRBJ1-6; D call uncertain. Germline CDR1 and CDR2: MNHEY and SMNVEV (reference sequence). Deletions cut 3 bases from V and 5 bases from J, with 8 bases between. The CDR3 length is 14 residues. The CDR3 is CASSLPSDNSPLHF. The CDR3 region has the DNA TGTGCCAGCAGTTTGCCTTCGGATAATTCACCCCTCCACTTT.

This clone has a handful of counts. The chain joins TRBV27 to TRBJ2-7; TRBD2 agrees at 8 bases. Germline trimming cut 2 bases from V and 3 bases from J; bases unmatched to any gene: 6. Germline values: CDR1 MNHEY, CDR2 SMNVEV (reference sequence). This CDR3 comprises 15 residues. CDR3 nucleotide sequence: TGTGCCAGCAGTTTAAAGGGACTAGACTACTACGAGCAGTACTTC. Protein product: CASSLKGLDYYEQYF.

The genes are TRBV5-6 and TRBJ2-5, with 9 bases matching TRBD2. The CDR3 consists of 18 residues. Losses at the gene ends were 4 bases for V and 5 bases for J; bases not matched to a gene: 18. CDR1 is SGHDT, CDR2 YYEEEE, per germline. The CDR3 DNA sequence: TGTGCCAGCAGCCGGCTCAGTTGGAGCGGGGGGTTTAACGAGACCCAGTACTTC. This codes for CASSRLSWSGGFNETQYF.

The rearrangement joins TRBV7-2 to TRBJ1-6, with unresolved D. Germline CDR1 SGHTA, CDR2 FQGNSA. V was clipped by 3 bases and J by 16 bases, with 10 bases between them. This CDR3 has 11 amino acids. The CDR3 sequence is CASSLDEILHF. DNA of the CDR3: TGTGCCAGCAGCTTGGATGAGATTCTCCACTTT. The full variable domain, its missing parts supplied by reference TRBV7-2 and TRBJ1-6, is GAGVSQSPSNKVTEKGKDVELRCDPISGHTALYWYRQSLGQGLEFLIYFQGNSAPDKSGLPSDRFSAERTGGSVSTLTIQRTQQEDSAVYLCASSLDEILHFGNGTRLTVT.

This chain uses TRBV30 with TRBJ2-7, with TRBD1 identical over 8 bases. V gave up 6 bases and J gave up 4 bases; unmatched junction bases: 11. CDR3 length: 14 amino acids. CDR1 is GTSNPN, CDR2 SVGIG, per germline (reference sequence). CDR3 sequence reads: CACRKQGAFYEQYF. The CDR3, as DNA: TGTGCCTGCCGAAAGCAGGGGGCATTTTACGAGCAGTACTTC.

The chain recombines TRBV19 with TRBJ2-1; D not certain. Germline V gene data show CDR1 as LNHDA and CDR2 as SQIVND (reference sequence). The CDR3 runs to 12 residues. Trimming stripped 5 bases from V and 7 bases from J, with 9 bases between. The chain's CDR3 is CASSAQANEQFF. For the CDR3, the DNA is TGTGCCAGTAGTGCCCAGGCGAATGAGCAGTTCTTC.

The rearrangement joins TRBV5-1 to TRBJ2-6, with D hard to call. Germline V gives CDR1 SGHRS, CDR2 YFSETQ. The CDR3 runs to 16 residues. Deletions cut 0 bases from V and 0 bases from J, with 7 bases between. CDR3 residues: CASSLALFSGANVLTF. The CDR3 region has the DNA TGCGCCAGCAGCTTGGCCTTATTCTCTGGGGCCAACGTCCTGACTTTC.

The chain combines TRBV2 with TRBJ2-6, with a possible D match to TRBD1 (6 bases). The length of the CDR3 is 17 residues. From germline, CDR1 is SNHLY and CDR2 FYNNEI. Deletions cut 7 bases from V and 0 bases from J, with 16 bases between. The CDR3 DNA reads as TGTGCCAGCAAGGGGCAGGGGTTCCCCTCTGGGGCCAACGTCCTGACTTTC. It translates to CASKGQGFPSGANVLTF.

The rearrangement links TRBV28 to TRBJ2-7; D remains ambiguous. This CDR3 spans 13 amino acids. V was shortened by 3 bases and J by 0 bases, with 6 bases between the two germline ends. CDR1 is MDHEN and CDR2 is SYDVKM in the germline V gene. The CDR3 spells CASSFSLSYEQYF. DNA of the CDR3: TGTGCCAGCAGTTTCTCTCTCTCCTACGAGCAGTACTTC.

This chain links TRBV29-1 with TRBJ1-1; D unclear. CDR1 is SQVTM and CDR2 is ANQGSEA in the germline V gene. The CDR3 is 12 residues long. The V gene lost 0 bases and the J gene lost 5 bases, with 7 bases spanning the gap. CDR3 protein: CSVEDPRTEAFF. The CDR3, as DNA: TGCAGCGTTGAAGATCCGAGGACTGAAGCTTTCTTT. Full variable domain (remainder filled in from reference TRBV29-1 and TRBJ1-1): SAVISQKPSRDICQRGTSLTIQCQVDSQVTMMFWYRQQPGQSLTLIATANQGSEATYESGFVIDKFPISRPNLTFSTLTVSNMSPEDSSIYLCSVEDPRTEAFFGQGTRLTVV.

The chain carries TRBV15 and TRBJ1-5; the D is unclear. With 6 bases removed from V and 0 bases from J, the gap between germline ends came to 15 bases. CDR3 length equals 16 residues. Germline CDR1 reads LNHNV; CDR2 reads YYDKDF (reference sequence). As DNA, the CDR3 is TGTGCCACCAGGTCCGCAACAGACTATAGCAATCAGCCCCAGCATTTT. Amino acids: CATRSATDYSNQPQHF.

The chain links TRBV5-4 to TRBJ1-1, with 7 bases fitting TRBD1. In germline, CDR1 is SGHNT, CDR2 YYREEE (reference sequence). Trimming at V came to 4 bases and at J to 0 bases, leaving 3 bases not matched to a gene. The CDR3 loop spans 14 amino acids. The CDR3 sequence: CASSRGQLNTEAFF. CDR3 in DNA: TGTGCCAGCAGCAGGGGACAGCTGAACACTGAAGCTTTCTTT.

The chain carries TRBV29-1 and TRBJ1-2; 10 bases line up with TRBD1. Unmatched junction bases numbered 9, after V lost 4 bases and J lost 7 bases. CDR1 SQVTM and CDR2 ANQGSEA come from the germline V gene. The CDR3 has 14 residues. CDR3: CSVGQGAQLGGYTF. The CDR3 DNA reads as TGCAGCGTTGGACAGGGGGCGCAATTAGGTGGCTACACCTTC.

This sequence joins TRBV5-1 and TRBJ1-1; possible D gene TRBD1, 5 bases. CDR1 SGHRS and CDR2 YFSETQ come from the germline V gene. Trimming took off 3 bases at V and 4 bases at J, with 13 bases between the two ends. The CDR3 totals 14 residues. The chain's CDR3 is CASSSHQGATEAFF. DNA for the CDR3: TGCGCCAGCAGCTCGCATCAAGGGGCCACTGAAGCTTTCTTT.

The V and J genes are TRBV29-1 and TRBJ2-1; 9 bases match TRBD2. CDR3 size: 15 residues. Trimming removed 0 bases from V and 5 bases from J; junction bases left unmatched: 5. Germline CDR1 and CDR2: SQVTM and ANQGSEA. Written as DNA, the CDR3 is TGCAGCGTTGAAGAATGGACTAGCGCTGACAATGAGCAGTTCTTC. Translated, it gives CSVEEWTSADNEQFF.